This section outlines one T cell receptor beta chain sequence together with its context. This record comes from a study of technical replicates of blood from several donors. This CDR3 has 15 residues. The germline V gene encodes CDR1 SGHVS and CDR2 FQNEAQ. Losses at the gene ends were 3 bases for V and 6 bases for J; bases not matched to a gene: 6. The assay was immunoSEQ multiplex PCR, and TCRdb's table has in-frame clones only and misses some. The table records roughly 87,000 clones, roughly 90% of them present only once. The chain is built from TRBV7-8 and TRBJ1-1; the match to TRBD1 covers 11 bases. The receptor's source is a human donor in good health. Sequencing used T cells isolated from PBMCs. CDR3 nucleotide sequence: TGTGCCAGCAGCTTCGGGACAGGGGGTTTGTCTGAAGCTTTCTTT. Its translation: CASSFGTGGLSEAFF.